Many counts were recorded for the clone carrying this TCR beta chain. As yet, its antigen is unknown. Germline lookup yields CDR1 KGHDR and CDR2 SFDVKD. The CDR3 totals 14 residues. Between the trimmed V and J ends, which lost 8 bases and 6 bases, there was a span of 15 bases. The source of the sample is a study of identical twins. Study-wide points: Conclusions rested on cross-sectional statistics rather than following the same donors.

A universal primer site was added by template switching, and unique molecular identifiers were carried by the cDNA. TCRdb re-derived calls from the 5' RACE reads in MiXCR, one entry per CDR3 protein. Here the sample spans 400,000 to 550,000 distinct CDR3 sequences, roughly 13% being singletons. Every donor was a healthy Caucasian. The same data also contributed to another study, on yellow fever vaccine responses in identical twins.

The sequence was collected from a woman younger than 35 in good health. Sample: CD4+ T cells sorted from blood. This chain joins TRBV24-1 and TRBJ2-2, with D hard to call. The chain's CDR3 is CATTSALGAGELFF. DNA for the CDR3: TGTGCCACCACCTCGGCCCTTGGGGCCGGGGAGCTGTTTTTT.